The sequence of this T cell receptor beta chain was determined in a study of metastatic and nonmetastatic thyroid tumors. Study at large: Repertoires from malignant and benign thyroid patients were compared across blood and tumor or nodule tissue. Overall study results and limits: The study reportedly found significantly higher TCR beta diversity in malignant thyroid tumors than benign nodules, in blood and tumor.

Trimming at V came to 3 bases and at J to 4 bases, leaving 0 bases not matched to a gene. There are 11 residues in the CDR3. Germline assignment: CDR1 GTSNPN and CDR2 SVGIG (reference sequence). Original processing methods: Building a distant-metastasis classifier for papillary thyroid cancer drew on CDR3 differences across clinicopathological groups. TCRdb recomputed clones from the PCR reads via MiXCR. The authors' filters were not applied to this entry. This table has 10,000 or so clones, less than 40% appearing once. This clone was seen once. Its antigen remains unidentified. Thyroid surgery was preceded by no treatment in any patient.

The rearrangement joins TRBV30 to TRBJ2-7, with 7 bases fitting TRBD1. The TCR sequence derives from a female donor with papillary thyroid cancer or a benign thyroid nodule (not recorded which). Some clones in this sample may be carry-over from other donors' samples. Source material: tumor tissue. The DNA for the CDR3 is TGTGCCTGGAGCAGGGGGTACGAGCAGTACTTC. Protein sequence: CAWSRGYEQYF.